Listed below are T cell receptor beta chains from one sample, sequenced in a study of control samples from healthy donors and cancer patients. Here immunoSEQ multiplex PCR was the method, and the copy in TCRdb shows in-frame clones only, minus some. Counted here are roughly 14,000 clones, approximately 77% occurring once; the ten biggest clones make up under 20%. The sample consisted of formalin-fixed, paraffin-embedded tissue. Receptors originate from a female donor with lung cancer. The CDR3 runs from the conserved cysteine through the conserved F or W. Each record gives: V gene, D gene, CDR3 protein. D genes are given only for firm matches.

TRBV11-2 NA CASSLEVGGVSGANVLTF
TRBV6-5 TRBD2 CASSRLAGGNNEQFF
TRBV7-2 NA CASSLALPVYEQYF
TRBV30 NA CAWSHPPKLFF
TRBV6-2/TRBV6-3 TRBD2 CASSYHPAGSGTKQETQYF
TRBV5-1 TRBD1 CASSPRTGESEQYF
TRBV6-5 NA CASSYSGFEQFF
TRBV7-8 NA CASSLEGRNYGYTF
TRBV6-5 NA CASSYGGGTGNTIYF
TRBV7-2 NA CASSLLRGETQYF
TRBV5-6 NA CASSLELAETWNEQFF
TRBV7-3 NA CASSSGTEAFF
TRBV6-5 NA CASREFGTRTEAFF
TRBV6-2/TRBV6-3 TRBD2 CASSRRLAGRRGTDTQYF
TRBV30 TRBD2 CAWGLAGLAYEQYF
TRBV27 NA CASRGSDLSSYNEQFF
TRBV27 NA CASSLIGENTEAFF
TRBV4-2 NA CASSQEGGGVGNTIYF
TRBV7-2 TRBD2 CASSTTSGGDSYEQYF
TRBV5-5 NA CASSPTPSGSTDTQYF